Shown below are 7 T cell receptor beta chains from a single sample sequenced in a study of blood T cell repertoires in COVID-19. The table came from immunoSEQ multiplex PCR; TCRdb's copy has only in-frame clones and leaves some out. The data show about 180,000 clones, with 80% to 90% seen just once and around 3% held by the top ten. The sample comprised peripheral blood. The receptors originated from a man aged 60-69 years with acute or convalescent COVID-19.

V gene TRBV7-2 combines with J gene TRBJ2-7; 10 bases map to TRBD1. This CDR3 spans 16 amino acids. V dropped 2 bases and J dropped 4; count of bases not matched to a gene: 8. The V gene's germline CDR1 is SGHTA and CDR2 FQGNSA. The CDR3 DNA reads as TGTGCCAGCAGCTTACGTGCGTGGGACAGGGGTTACGAGCAGTACTTC. This codes for CASSLRAWDRGYEQYF.

In regard to this clone: At the DNA level, this CDR3 is encoded by other sequences in the same sample as well. This chain links TRBV11-1 with TRBJ2-7; 7 bases align to TRBD1. Germline CDR1 is SGHAT and CDR2 is FQDESV (reference sequence). Trimming removed 7 bases from V and 0 bases from J; junction bases left unmatched: 3. This CDR3 is built from 13 residues. CDR3 sequence: CASTRDSSYEQYF. In DNA form, the CDR3 reads TGTGCCAGCACCCGGGACAGCTCCTACGAGCAGTACTTC.

The chain links TRBV5-8 to TRBJ1-3; possible D gene TRBD1, 6 bases. With 3 bases removed from V and 3 bases from J, the gap between germline ends came to 19 bases. CDR1 SGHTS and CDR2 YDEGEE come from the germline V gene. The CDR3 sequence is 17 residues long. As DNA, the CDR3 is TGTGCCAGCAGCTATACAGGGAAAGGCCTCTTTGGAAACACCATATATTTT. Its translation: CASSYTGKGLFGNTIYF.

This clone was counted many times. The V call is TRBV5-1, the J call TRBJ2-5; a weak D match, TRBD1 (6 bases). The CDR3 loop spans 15 amino acids. Trimming took 2 bases from V and 5 from J, leaving 16 bases between them. Germline lookup yields CDR1 SGHRS and CDR2 YFSETQ. Here the CDR3 DNA reads TGCGCCAGCAGCTTATGGACCGGCCAGGGGGAGACCCAGTACTTC. It specifies CASSLWTGQGETQYF.

The chain couples TRBV5-4 to TRBJ2-7; possible D gene TRBD2, 7 bases. Germline-derived CDR1 and CDR2 are SGHNT and YYREEE (reference sequence). The CDR3 extends over 15 amino acids. Trimming took off 2 bases at V and 2 bases at J, with 14 bases between the two ends. CDR3: CASSFRGGITYEQYF. CDR3 nucleotides: TGTGCCAGCAGCTTTAGGGGGGGCATCACCTACGAGCAGTACTTC.

The chain has TRBV27 and TRBJ2-7; 11 positions agree with TRBD2. Germline V gives CDR1 MNHEY, CDR2 SMNVEV (reference sequence). V dropped 8 bases and J dropped 6; count of bases not matched to a gene: 9. The CDR3 contains 14 residues. CDR3 nucleotide sequence: TGTGCCAGCGGGCCAAGGACTAGCGGGCTCGAGCAGTACTTC. Amino acid sequence: CASGPRTSGLEQYF.

This clone was found a few times. The CDR3 coding sequence is TGTGCCAGTAGTATAACAGGGGAGAATTCACCCCTCCACTTT. It translates to CASSITGENSPLHF. The V and J genes are TRBV19 and TRBJ1-6; TRBD1 agrees at 7 bases. The CDR3 is 14 residues long. Germline CDR1 is LNHDA and CDR2 is SQIVND (reference sequence). The ends lost 2 bases at V and 7 bases at J; junction bases unmatched: 2.